This T cell receptor beta chain derives from a study of T cells in Graves' hyperthyroidism and ophthalmopathy. Lactation, pregnancy, other autoimmune disease or uncontrolled infection excluded patients. Clinical symptoms, serum thyroxine, TRAb, thyroid ultrasound and orbital computed tomography informed diagnoses. Out of more than 8 ml of fresh peripheral blood came the PBMCs. Using RNA transcripts as the source, TCR beta CDR3 regions were amplified. The HTBI primer set served for first-round RT-PCR of the TCR CDR3. TCRdb processed the multiplex PCR reads anew with MiXCR; each CDR3 protein has one entry. The sample yields some 550,000 distinct CDR3 sequences, 16% seen once. Remarks on this clonotype: Its specificity is unknown.

General study findings and limits: Most expanded thyroid clonotypes above 0.001 also appeared in blood.

The sequencing sample was made of blood. The receptor's source is a woman in her 40s with Graves' ophthalmopathy.

The CDR3 DNA reads TGTGCCAGCAGCTTAGTGAGCGTGAGCTCCTACGAGCAGTACTTC. Translated, it gives CASSLVSVSSYEQYF. The V call is TRBV11-2, the J call TRBJ2-7; D not resolved. Trimming pared 1 base from V and 0 bases from J, leaving 10 bases between. The length of the CDR3 is 15 residues. The germline V gene encodes CDR1 SGHAT and CDR2 FQNNGV.